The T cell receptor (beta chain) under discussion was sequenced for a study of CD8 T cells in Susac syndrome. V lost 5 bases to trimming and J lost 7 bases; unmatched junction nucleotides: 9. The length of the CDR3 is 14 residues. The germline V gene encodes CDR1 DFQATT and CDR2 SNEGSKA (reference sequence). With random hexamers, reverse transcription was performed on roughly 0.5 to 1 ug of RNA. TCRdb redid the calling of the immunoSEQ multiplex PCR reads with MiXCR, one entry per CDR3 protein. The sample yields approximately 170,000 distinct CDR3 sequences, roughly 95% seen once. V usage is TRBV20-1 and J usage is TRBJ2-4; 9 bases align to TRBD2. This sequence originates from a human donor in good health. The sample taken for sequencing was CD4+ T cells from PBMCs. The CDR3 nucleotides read TGCAGTGCTGAGCCTAGCGGGGAGGGGAACATTCAGTACTTC. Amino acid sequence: CSAEPSGEGNIQYF.